Listed below are T cell receptor beta chains from one sample, sequenced in a study of cytomegalovirus exposure and HLA in healthy donors. Sequencing was performed with immunoSEQ multiplex PCR; in TCRdb, only in-frame clones are kept and a portion is missing. Of around 90,000 clones listed, roughly four fifths are singletons. Sample: PBMCs. The receptors derive from a human donor in good health. Both conserved end residues are part of each CDR3. A D gene is named only where the DNA matches it firmly. The size entry is marked missing in some rows and otherwise reads once, few, many or a size class.

size,J,V,length,D,CDR3,DNA
-,TRBJ1-5,TRBV5-8,16,-,CASSLGRVLTYQPQHF,TGTGCCAGCAGCTTGGGGAGGGTCCTCACTTATCAGCCCCAGCATTTT
-,TRBJ1-1,TRBV5-4,14,-,CASSRGEWDTEAFF,TGTGCCAGCAGCCGGGGGGAGTGGGACACTGAAGCTTTCTTT
-,TRBJ1-6,TRBV5-6,14,TRBD1,CASRLGDRLSPLHF,TGTGCCAGCAGACTGGGGGACAGGCTTTCACCCCTCCACTTT
once,TRBJ2-3,TRBV5-5,15,-,CASSLDWRGSDTQYF,TGTGCCAGCAGCTTGGACTGGAGAGGGAGTGATACGCAGTATTTT
-,TRBJ2-7,TRBV5-1,14,-,CASSLSGGRYEQYF,TGCGCCAGCAGCCTATCCGGGGGGCGGTACGAGCAGTACTTC
few,TRBJ1-2,TRBV5-3,15,-,CARRGGAISNYGYTF,TGTGCCAGAAGGGGGGGAGCGATCTCTAACTATGGCTACACCTTC
-,TRBJ1-5,TRBV19,16,TRBD1,CASVDRGNRRSQPQHF,TGTGCCAGTGTGGACAGGGGGAACAGAAGATCGCAGCCCCAGCATTTT
-,TRBJ2-7,TRBV6-5,15,-,CASSSRPAGSYEQYF,TGTGCCAGCAGCTCCCGGCCGGCCGGGTCCTACGAGCAGTACTTC
few,TRBJ1-5,TRBV6-1,15,-,CASLKKDNMNQPQHF,TGTGCCAGCCTAAAAAAGGACAACATGAATCAGCCCCAGCATTTT
-,TRBJ2-1,TRBV9,14,TRBD2,CASSVAVTSYEQFF,TGTGCCAGCAGCGTAGCGGTGACTAGCTATGAGCAGTTCTTC
-,TRBJ2-1,TRBV28,15,TRBD2,CASSFGLAGSYEQFF,TGTGCCAGCAGTTTCGGACTAGCGGGGTCGTATGAGCAGTTCTTC